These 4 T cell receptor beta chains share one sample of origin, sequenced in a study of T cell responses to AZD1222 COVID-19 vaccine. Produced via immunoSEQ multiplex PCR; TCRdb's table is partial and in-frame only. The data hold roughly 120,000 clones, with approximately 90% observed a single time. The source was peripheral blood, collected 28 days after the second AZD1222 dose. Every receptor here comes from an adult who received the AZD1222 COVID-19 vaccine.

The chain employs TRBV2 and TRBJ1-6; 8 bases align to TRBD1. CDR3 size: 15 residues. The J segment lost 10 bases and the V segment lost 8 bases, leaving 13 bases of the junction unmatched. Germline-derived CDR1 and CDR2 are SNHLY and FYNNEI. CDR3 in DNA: TGTGCCAGCTTCGTCCGGACAGGGAAGTACTCACCCCTCCACTTT. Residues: CASFVRTGKYSPLHF. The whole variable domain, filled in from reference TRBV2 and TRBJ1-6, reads EPEVTQTPSHQVTQMGQEVILRCVPISNHLYFYWYRQILGQKVEFLVSFYNNEISEKSEIFDDQFSVERPDGSNFTLKIRSTKLEDSAMYFCASFVRTGKYSPLHFGNGTRLTVT.

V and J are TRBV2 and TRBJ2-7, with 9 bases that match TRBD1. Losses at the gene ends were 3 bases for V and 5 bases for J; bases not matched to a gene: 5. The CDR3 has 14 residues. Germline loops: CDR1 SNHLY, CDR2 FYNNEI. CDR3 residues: CASSEGTGYDEQYF. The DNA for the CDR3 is TGTGCCAGCAGTGAGGGGACAGGGTACGACGAGCAGTACTTC.

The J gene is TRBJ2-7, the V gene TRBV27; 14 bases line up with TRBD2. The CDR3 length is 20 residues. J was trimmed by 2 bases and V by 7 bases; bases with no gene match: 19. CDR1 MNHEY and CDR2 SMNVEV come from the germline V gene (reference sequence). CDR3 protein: CASNFRGPGTSGSFPYEQYF. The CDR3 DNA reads TGTGCCAGCAATTTCAGGGGGCCGGGGACTAGCGGGAGTTTCCCCTACGAGCAGTACTTC.

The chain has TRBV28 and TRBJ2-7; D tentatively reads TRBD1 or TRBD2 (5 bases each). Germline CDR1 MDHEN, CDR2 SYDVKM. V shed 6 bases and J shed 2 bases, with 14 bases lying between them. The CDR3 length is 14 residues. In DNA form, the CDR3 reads TGTGCCAGCAGACTTGGGACGGTACCCTACGAGCAGTACTTC. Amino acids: CASRLGTVPYEQYF.